The rows below give T cell receptor beta chains drawn from one sample of a study of blood T cell repertoires in COVID-19. Produced via immunoSEQ multiplex PCR; TCRdb's table is partial and in-frame only. The table records tens of thousands of clones, approximately 91% of them present only once. The sample consisted of peripheral blood. These TCRs come from a woman older than 75 with acute or convalescent COVID-19. Both conserved end residues are part of each CDR3. Fields, in order: J gene, D gene, CDR3 length, clone size, V gene, CDR3 DNA, CDR3 protein. A D gene is named only where the DNA matches it firmly. The size field is filled for only some rows; it gives once, few, many or a size class.

J gene: TRBJ1-2
D gene: -
CDR3 length: 13
clone size: -
V gene: TRBV19
CDR3 DNA: TGTGCCAGTCAACCCTCTGGAGCATTCGGCTACACCTTC
CDR3 protein: CASQPSGAFGYTF

J gene: TRBJ1-5
D gene: -
CDR3 length: 14
clone size: -
V gene: TRBV27
CDR3 DNA: TGTGCCAGCAGTCTCCGGGGGTCGAATCAGCCCCAGCATTTT
CDR3 protein: CASSLRGSNQPQHF

J gene: TRBJ2-1
D gene: -
CDR3 length: 15
clone size: -
V gene: TRBV7-2
CDR3 DNA: TGTGCCAGCAGCCTGGACATCGCCTCTTACCGACGGCAGTTCTTC
CDR3 protein: CASSLDIASYRRQFF

J gene: TRBJ2-7
D gene: TRBD1
CDR3 length: 14
clone size: -
V gene: TRBV29-1
CDR3 DNA: TGCAGCGTTGAAGCTCGGGACAGCTCCTACGAGCAGTACTTC
CDR3 protein: CSVEARDSSYEQYF

J gene: TRBJ1-2
D gene: -
CDR3 length: 14
clone size: few
V gene: TRBV30
CDR3 DNA: TGTGCCTGGAGTCCTGCAGGGGTTTTCTATGGCTACACCTTC
CDR3 protein: CAWSPAGVFYGYTF

J gene: TRBJ1-2
D gene: -
CDR3 length: 14
clone size: -
V gene: TRBV7-9
CDR3 DNA: TGTGCCAGCAGCTTAGTTCAGGGGCTAAGTGGCTACACCTTC
CDR3 protein: CASSLVQGLSGYTF

J gene: TRBJ2-7
D gene: -
CDR3 length: 13
clone size: -
V gene: TRBV6-5
CDR3 DNA: TGTGCCAGCAGTCGCAACAGGGGAGGCGAGCAGTACTTC
CDR3 protein: CASSRNRGGEQYF

J gene: TRBJ1-2
D gene: -
CDR3 length: 13
clone size: few
V gene: TRBV19
CDR3 DNA: TGTGCCAGTACTAAACAGGCTAACTATGGCTACACCTTC
CDR3 protein: CASTKQANYGYTF

J gene: TRBJ2-5
D gene: -
CDR3 length: 12
clone size: -
V gene: TRBV29-1
CDR3 DNA: TGCAGCGGAGCTGAGGCGAGGGAGACCCAGTACTTC
CDR3 protein: CSGAEARETQYF

J gene: TRBJ2-5
D gene: -
CDR3 length: 13
clone size: -
V gene: TRBV6-5
CDR3 DNA: TGTGCCAGGCTTGGGGGGGCTGGGGAGACCCAGTACTTC
CDR3 protein: CARLGGAGETQYF

J gene: TRBJ2-2
D gene: -
CDR3 length: 16
clone size: -
V gene: TRBV19
CDR3 DNA: TGTGCCAGTAGTATTAGTGTGGGAGTTCTCACCGGGGAGCTGTTTTTT
CDR3 protein: CASSISVGVLTGELFF

J gene: TRBJ2-2
D gene: TRBD1
CDR3 length: 14
clone size: -
V gene: TRBV20-1
CDR3 DNA: TGCAGTGCTAGTCACAGGGGCGGCACCGGGGAGCTGTTTTTT
CDR3 protein: CSASHRGGTGELFF

J gene: TRBJ1-1
D gene: TRBD1
CDR3 length: 14
clone size: -
V gene: TRBV13
CDR3 DNA: TGTGCCAGCAGCCCGACAGGGATCCACACTGAAGCTTTCTTT
CDR3 protein: CASSPTGIHTEAFF

J gene: TRBJ2-5
D gene: -
CDR3 length: 15
clone size: -
V gene: TRBV7-9
CDR3 DNA: TGTGCCAGCAGCTTAGACCAGGGGATCCAAGAGACCCAGTACTTC
CDR3 protein: CASSLDQGIQETQYF

J gene: TRBJ2-7
D gene: -
CDR3 length: 15
clone size: few
V gene: TRBV19
CDR3 DNA: TGTGCCAGTAGTATTTACAGCTCCCTGCTCGACGAGCAGTACTTC
CDR3 protein: CASSIYSSLLDEQYF

J gene: TRBJ1-5
D gene: -
CDR3 length: 13
clone size: -
V gene: TRBV30
CDR3 DNA: TGTGCCTGGAGCCCAGGGGATAGACAGCCCCAGCATTTT
CDR3 protein: CAWSPGDRQPQHF

J gene: TRBJ2-3
D gene: -
CDR3 length: 16
clone size: -
V gene: TRBV18
CDR3 DNA: TGTGCCAGCTCACCCCTTACCGGGAGCGGCACAGATACGCAGTATTTT
CDR3 protein: CASSPLTGSGTDTQYF

J gene: TRBJ1-5
D gene: -
CDR3 length: 15
clone size: -
V gene: TRBV6-6
CDR3 DNA: TGTGCCAGCAGTTACAACAGGGACAGCAATCAGCCCCAGCATTTT
CDR3 protein: CASSYNRDSNQPQHF

J gene: TRBJ2-7
D gene: TRBD1
CDR3 length: 15
clone size: -
V gene: TRBV19
CDR3 DNA: TGTGCCAGTAGTCCTCAGGGGGCCCCACCCTACGAGCAGTACTTC
CDR3 protein: CASSPQGAPPYEQYF

J gene: TRBJ2-1
D gene: -
CDR3 length: 14
clone size: -
V gene: TRBV6-2/TRBV6-3
CDR3 DNA: TGTGCCAGCAGCCCGGACTGGTCCTACAATGAGCAGTTCTTC
CDR3 protein: CASSPDWSYNEQFF

J gene: TRBJ2-2
D gene: -
CDR3 length: 16
clone size: -
V gene: TRBV5-1
CDR3 DNA: TGCGCCAGCAGCTTGGCGCACAGGGCGAACACCGGGGAGCTGTTTTTT
CDR3 protein: CASSLAHRANTGELFF

J gene: TRBJ2-7
D gene: TRBD2
CDR3 length: 16
clone size: -
V gene: TRBV3-1/TRBV3-2
CDR3 DNA: TGTGCCAGCAGCCAAGGGACTAGCGGAGTCTCCTACGAGCAGTACTTC
CDR3 protein: CASSQGTSGVSYEQYF

J gene: TRBJ1-4
D gene: -
CDR3 length: 15
clone size: -
V gene: TRBV5-1
CDR3 DNA: TGCGCCAGCAGCGCCACGGGAGGGGCTAATGAAAAACTGTTTTTT
CDR3 protein: CASSATGGANEKLFF

J gene: TRBJ2-1
D gene: TRBD2
CDR3 length: 17
clone size: once
V gene: TRBV6-4
CDR3 DNA: TGTGCCAGCAGTGACGGGACTAGCGGGAGGGGGTCCAATGAGCAGTTCTTC
CDR3 protein: CASSDGTSGRGSNEQFF

J gene: TRBJ1-2
D gene: -
CDR3 length: 17
clone size: -
V gene: TRBV23-1
CDR3 DNA: TGCGCCAGCAGTCAATCGGTTTTCGTGCAGGGTTGCTATGGCTACACCTTC
CDR3 protein: CASSQSVFVQGCYGYTF

J gene: TRBJ2-7
D gene: TRBD2
CDR3 length: 14
clone size: -
V gene: TRBV6-5
CDR3 DNA: TGTGCCAGCAGTTATAGGGGACTAGCTAACGAGCAGTACTTC
CDR3 protein: CASSYRGLANEQYF

J gene: TRBJ1-5
D gene: TRBD1
CDR3 length: 15
clone size: -
V gene: TRBV6-6
CDR3 DNA: TGTGCCAGCAGTCAGGGGGCTTTTAGCAATCAGCCCCAGCATTTT
CDR3 protein: CASSQGAFSNQPQHF

J gene: TRBJ1-3
D gene: TRBD1
CDR3 length: 19
clone size: -
V gene: TRBV7-3
CDR3 DNA: TGTGCCAGCAGCTTACCACGGTGGGGGGACAGCCATACTGGAAACACCATATATTTT
CDR3 protein: CASSLPRWGDSHTGNTIYF

J gene: TRBJ2-7
D gene: TRBD2
CDR3 length: 15
clone size: -
V gene: TRBV6-5
CDR3 DNA: TGTGCCAGCAGCTGGACTAGCGGGAGTATATACGAGCAGTACTTC
CDR3 protein: CASSWTSGSIYEQYF

J gene: TRBJ2-5
D gene: -
CDR3 length: 18
clone size: -
V gene: TRBV4-3
CDR3 DNA: TGCGCCAGCAGCCAAGAGGTTGCCCGATGGGCGGCGGGAGAGACCCAGTACTTC
CDR3 protein: CASSQEVARWAAGETQYF

J gene: TRBJ2-1
D gene: TRBD2
CDR3 length: 15
clone size: -
V gene: TRBV2
CDR3 DNA: TGTGCCAGCAGGGCAACTAGCGGGGCCTACAATGAGCAGTTCTTC
CDR3 protein: CASRATSGAYNEQFF

J gene: TRBJ1-2
D gene: -
CDR3 length: 15
clone size: -
V gene: TRBV13
CDR3 DNA: TGTGCCAGCAGCTCAGGACAGAAATATAACTATGGCTACACCTTC
CDR3 protein: CASSSGQKYNYGYTF

J gene: TRBJ2-1
D gene: TRBD2
CDR3 length: 15
clone size: -
V gene: TRBV5-1
CDR3 DNA: TGCGCCAGCAGCGTGACTAGCGGCCGGTACAATGAGCAGTTCTTC
CDR3 protein: CASSVTSGRYNEQFF

J gene: TRBJ2-7
D gene: -
CDR3 length: 13
clone size: -
V gene: TRBV27
CDR3 DNA: TGTGCCAGCAGTGTCCGAGAGACCTACGAGCAGTACTTC
CDR3 protein: CASSVRETYEQYF

J gene: TRBJ1-5
D gene: -
CDR3 length: 13
clone size: -
V gene: TRBV6-6
CDR3 DNA: TGTGCCAGCTCGGACAGAGGGAATCAGCCCCAGCATTTT
CDR3 protein: CASSDRGNQPQHF

J gene: TRBJ2-3
D gene: TRBD1
CDR3 length: 16
clone size: -
V gene: TRBV4-1
CDR3 DNA: TGCGCCAGCAGCCTAGGGCAGGGGGTCGCCACAGATACGCAGTATTTT
CDR3 protein: CASSLGQGVATDTQYF

J gene: TRBJ1-1
D gene: -
CDR3 length: 13
clone size: -
V gene: TRBV7-9
CDR3 DNA: TGTGCCAGCAGCTTTACAGCGGACACTGAAGCTTTCTTT
CDR3 protein: CASSFTADTEAFF

J gene: TRBJ1-6
D gene: -
CDR3 length: 13
clone size: -
V gene: TRBV30
CDR3 DNA: TGTGCCTGGAGTCCAGGGCACAATTCACCCCTCCACTTT
CDR3 protein: CAWSPGHNSPLHF

J gene: TRBJ1-2
D gene: TRBD1
CDR3 length: 15
clone size: -
V gene: TRBV5-1
CDR3 DNA: TGCGCCAGCAGCACGCGGGGACAGGGAGGGTATGGCTACACCTTC
CDR3 protein: CASSTRGQGGYGYTF

J gene: TRBJ1-2
D gene: -
CDR3 length: 16
clone size: -
V gene: TRBV29-1
CDR3 DNA: TGCAGCGTTGAAGATCTAAAGACAGGCCCCAACTATGGCTACACCTTC
CDR3 protein: CSVEDLKTGPNYGYTF